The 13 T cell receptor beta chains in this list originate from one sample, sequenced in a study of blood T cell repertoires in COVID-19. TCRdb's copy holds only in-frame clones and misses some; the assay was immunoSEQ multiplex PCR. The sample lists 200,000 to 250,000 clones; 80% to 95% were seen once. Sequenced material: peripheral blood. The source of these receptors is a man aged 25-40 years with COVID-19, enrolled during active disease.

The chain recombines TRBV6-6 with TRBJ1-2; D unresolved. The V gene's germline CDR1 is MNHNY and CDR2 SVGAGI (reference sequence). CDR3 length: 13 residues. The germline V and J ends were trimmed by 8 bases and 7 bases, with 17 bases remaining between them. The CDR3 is CASRGPSTSGYTF. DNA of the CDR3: TGTGCCAGCCGAGGCCCCTCTACCTCTGGCTACACCTTC.

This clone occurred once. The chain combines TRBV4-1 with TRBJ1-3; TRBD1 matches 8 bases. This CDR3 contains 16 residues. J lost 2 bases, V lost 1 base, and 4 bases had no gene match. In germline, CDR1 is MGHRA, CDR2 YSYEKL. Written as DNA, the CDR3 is TGCGCCAGCAGCCAAGTTACACAGGGGGCTGGAAACACCATATATTTT. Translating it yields CASSQVTQGAGNTIYF.

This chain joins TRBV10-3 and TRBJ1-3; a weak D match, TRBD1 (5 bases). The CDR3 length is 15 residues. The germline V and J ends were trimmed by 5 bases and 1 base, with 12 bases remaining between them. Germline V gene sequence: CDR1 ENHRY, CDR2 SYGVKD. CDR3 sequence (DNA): TGTGCCATCAGTCCATATCAGGGATCTGGAAACACCATATATTTT. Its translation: CAISPYQGSGNTIYF.

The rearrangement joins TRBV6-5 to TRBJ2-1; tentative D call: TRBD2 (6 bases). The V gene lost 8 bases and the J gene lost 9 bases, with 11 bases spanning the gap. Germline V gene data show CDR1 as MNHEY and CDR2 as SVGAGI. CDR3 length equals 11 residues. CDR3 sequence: CASGTSLEQFF. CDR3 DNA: TGTGCCAGCGGAACTAGCCTTGAGCAGTTCTTC.

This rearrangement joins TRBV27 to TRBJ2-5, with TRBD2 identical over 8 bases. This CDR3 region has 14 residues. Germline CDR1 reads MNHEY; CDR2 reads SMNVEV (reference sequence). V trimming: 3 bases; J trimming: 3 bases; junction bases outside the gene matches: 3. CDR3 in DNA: TGTGCCAGCAGTTTCCGAGCGGGGGAAGAGACCCAGTACTTC. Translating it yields CASSFRAGEETQYF.

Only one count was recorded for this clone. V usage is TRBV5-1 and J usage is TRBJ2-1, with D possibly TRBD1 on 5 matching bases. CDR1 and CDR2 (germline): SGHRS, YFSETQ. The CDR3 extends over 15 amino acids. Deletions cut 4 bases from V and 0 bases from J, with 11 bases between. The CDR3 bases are TGCGCCAGCAGCCCAGAAGGGGTCTCCTACAATGAGCAGTTCTTC. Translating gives CASSPEGVSYNEQFF.

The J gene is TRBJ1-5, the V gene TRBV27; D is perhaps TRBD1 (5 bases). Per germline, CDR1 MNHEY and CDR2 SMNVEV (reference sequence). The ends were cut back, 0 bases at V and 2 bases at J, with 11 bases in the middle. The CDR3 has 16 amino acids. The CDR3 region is CASSLSGGSGNQPQHF. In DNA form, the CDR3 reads TGTGCCAGCAGTTTATCGGGGGGAAGCGGCAATCAGCCCCAGCATTTT.

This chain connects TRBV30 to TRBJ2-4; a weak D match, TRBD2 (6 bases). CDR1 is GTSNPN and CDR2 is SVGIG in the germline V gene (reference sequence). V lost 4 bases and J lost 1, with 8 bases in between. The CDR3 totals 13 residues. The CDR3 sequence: CAWTGGAKNIQYF. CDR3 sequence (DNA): TGTGCCTGGACTGGGGGGGCCAAAAACATTCAGTACTTC.

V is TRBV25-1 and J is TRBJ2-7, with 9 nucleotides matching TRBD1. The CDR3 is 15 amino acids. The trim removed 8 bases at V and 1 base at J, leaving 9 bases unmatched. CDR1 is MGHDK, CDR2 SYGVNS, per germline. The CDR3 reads CASSGPGQGSYEQYF. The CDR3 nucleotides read TGTGCCAGCTCCGGCCCGGGACAGGGTTCCTACGAGCAGTACTTC.

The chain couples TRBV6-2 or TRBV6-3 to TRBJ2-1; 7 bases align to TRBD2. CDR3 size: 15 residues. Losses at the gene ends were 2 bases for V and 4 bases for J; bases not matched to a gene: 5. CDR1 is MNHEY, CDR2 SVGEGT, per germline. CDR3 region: CASSYDGGKYNEQFF. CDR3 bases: TGTGCCAGCAGTTACGACGGGGGGAAGTACAATGAGCAGTTCTTC.

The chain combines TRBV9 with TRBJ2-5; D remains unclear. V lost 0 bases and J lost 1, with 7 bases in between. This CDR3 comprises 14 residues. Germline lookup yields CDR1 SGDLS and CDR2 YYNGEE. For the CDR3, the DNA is TGTGCCAGCAGCGTAGGGGCTATCCAAGAGACCCAGTACTTC. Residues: CASSVGAIQETQYF.

This CDR3 is CASSPMGALGTDTQYF. CDR3 bases: TGCGCCAGCAGCCCCATGGGGGCACTAGGCACAGATACGCAGTATTTT. The J gene is TRBJ2-3, the V gene TRBV4-1; possibly TRBD1 for D (6 bases). Germline V gene data show CDR1 as MGHRA and CDR2 as YSYEKL. This CDR3 has 16 residues. V was cut by 4 bases and J by 1 base, with 15 bases left in between.

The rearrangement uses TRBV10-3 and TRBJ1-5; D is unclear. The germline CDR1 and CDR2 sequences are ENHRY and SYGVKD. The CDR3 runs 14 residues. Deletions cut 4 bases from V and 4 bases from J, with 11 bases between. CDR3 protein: CAISVGADNQPQHF. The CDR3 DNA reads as TGTGCCATCAGTGTTGGAGCAGATAATCAGCCCCAGCATTTT.